This TCR beta chain is drawn from a study of vaccination and CD4 T cells after COVID-19. In the case of this clonotype: The antigen is unknown.

An Oncomine TCR Beta short-read assay was used to sequence the DNA from cultured CD4+ T cells. TCRdb passed the PCR reads through MiXCR, listing each CDR3 protein once. The table has nearly 8,000 distinct CDR3 sequences, 50% to 75% seen once. This CDR3 is 13 amino acids long. The germline V and J ends were trimmed by 7 bases and 2 bases, with 12 bases remaining between them. CDR1 and CDR2 (germline): SNHLY, FYNNEI. Study conclusions and caveats: Early post-infection timepoints were not included, and relatively few convalescent patients were studied.

Treatment specified: roughly 11-day PBMC culture with coronavirus spike peptide pools or control peptides (ViraFEST assay). Expansion of antigen-specific T cells with peptide pools by ViraFEST preceded sequencing of TCRs. Per-well cultures of 1.5 million to 2.5 million PBMCs received around 9.9 IU/ml IL-2 and about 9.1 ug/ml peptide pools. From the approximately ten-day cultures, CD4+ T cells were isolated by negative selection. The sequence came from a human donor who had recovered from COVID-19. Input material: CD4+ T cells from blood, cultured in vitro. The chain carries TRBV2 and TRBJ2-7; D is ambiguous. CDR3: CASISSSTYEQYF. The CDR3 nucleotides read TGTGCCAGCATTAGCAGCTCAACCTACGAGCAGTACTTC.